This T cell receptor (beta chain) comes out of a study of blood T cells in healthy people across ages. Through a sample-barcoded 5' primer and a J-beta primer mix, a second PCR was run for roughly 7 to 12 cycles. MiXCR, run by TCRdb on the 5' RACE reads, gives a single entry per CDR3 protein. In the table there are under 2 million distinct CDR3 sequences, almost 35% of which are singletons. This clonotype was seen a few times. The V gene end was trimmed by 5 bases and the J gene end by 3 bases; junction bases not matched to a gene: 11. The CDR3 runs 15 residues. Germline lookup yields CDR1 DFQATT and CDR2 SNEGSKA (reference sequence).

Sequenced: blood. This receptor was obtained from a woman aged 25 to 39 in good health. The chain links TRBV20-1 to TRBJ2-3, with TRBD1 matching 7 bases. In DNA form, the CDR3 reads TGCAGTGCTGGGGGAAGGGGGCAGGTGACAGATACGCAGTATTTT. Translated, it gives CSAGGRGQVTDTQYF.